The rows below give T cell receptor beta chains drawn from one sample of a study of control samples from healthy donors and cancer patients. Data came from immunoSEQ multiplex PCR; TCRdb stores just in-frame clones and leaves some out. The sample lists about 160,000 clones, approximately 96% occurring once. The source material was blood. These receptors were taken from a woman in her 40s in good health. The CDR3 runs from the conserved cysteine through the conserved F or W. The order of the fields is D gene, J gene, V gene, clone size, CDR3 DNA, CDR3 protein. A D gene is named only where the DNA matches it firmly. Expanded clones get a size class; other rows say once, few or many, or leave the size out.

NA	TRBJ1-1	TRBV14	NA	TGTGCCAGCAGCCCGAGGGGATTGGGTGAAGCTTTCTTT	CASSPRGLGEAFF
NA	TRBJ2-7	TRBV11-2	NA	TGTGCCAGCAGCTTAGATCTAAGCGCCACCTACGAGCAGTACTTC	CASSLDLSATYEQYF
NA	TRBJ2-6	TRBV13	NA	TGTGCCAGCAGCCAATATGGGACTTCACCGTCTGGGGCCAACGTCCTGACTTTC	CASSQYGTSPSGANVLTF
NA	TRBJ2-7	TRBV3-1/TRBV3-2	NA	TGTGCCAGCCGGCGCTCTGAGGGCTCCTACGAGCAGTACTTC	CASRRSEGSYEQYF
TRBD1	TRBJ2-1	TRBV3-1/TRBV3-2	NA	TGTGCCAGCAGCCGGGACAGATACAATGAGCAGTTCTTC	CASSRDRYNEQFF
TRBD1	TRBJ2-1	TRBV9	NA	TGTGCCAGCAGCCAGGGACAGGGGTTCTCCTACAATGAGCAGTTCTTC	CASSQGQGFSYNEQFF
NA	TRBJ2-5	TRBV19	once	TGTGCCAGTAGTATAATCGGCAGTGGCCAGTACTTC	CASSIIGSGQYF
TRBD1	TRBJ2-2	TRBV3-1/TRBV3-2	once	TGTGCCAGCAGCCTTTGGACAGGGGTCCGCACCGGGGAGCTGTTTTTT	CASSLWTGVRTGELFF
NA	TRBJ1-5	TRBV6-5	NA	TGTGCCAGCAGGCGAAGGGACGTCAATCAGCCCCAGCATTTT	CASRRRDVNQPQHF
NA	TRBJ1-1	TRBV10-2	NA	TGCGCCAGCAGTGAGTCGTCGGTCCTTGAAGCTTTCTTT	CASSESSVLEAFF
TRBD2	TRBJ2-3	TRBV5-1	NA	TGCGCCAGCACTAAGCGGGGGGGCCCAGATACGCAGTATTTT	CASTKRGGPDTQYF
TRBD1	TRBJ2-7	TRBV6-5	once	TGTGCCAGCAGTTCGGGACAGGGTTACGAGCAGTACTTC	CASSSGQGYEQYF
NA	TRBJ2-6	TRBV3-1/TRBV3-2	once	TGTGCCAGCAGCCAAAGGGGATCTGGGGCCAACGTCCTGACTTTC	CASSQRGSGANVLTF
TRBD1	TRBJ1-2	TRBV27	NA	TGTGCCAGCAGTTCCGGACAGGCCCTGGGCTATGGCTACACCTTC	CASSSGQALGYGYTF
TRBD1	TRBJ2-7	TRBV10-3	NA	TGTGCCATCAGGTGGGACAGAACCTACGAGCAGTACTTC	CAIRWDRTYEQYF
TRBD1	TRBJ1-2	TRBV6-5	NA	TGTGCCAGCAGTCCCCGGGACAGAGGCTATGGCTACACCTTC	CASSPRDRGYGYTF
TRBD1	TRBJ1-1	TRBV18	NA	TGTGCCAGCTCGCAGATGACAGGGGGCACTGAAGCTTTCTTT	CASSQMTGGTEAFF
NA	TRBJ2-2	TRBV9	few	TGTGCCAGCAGCGTAGGGGGGACCGGGGAGCTGTTTTTT	CASSVGGTGELFF
TRBD1	TRBJ2-7	TRBV9	NA	TGTGCCAGCAGCGCTGGGGACAGGGCTACCTACGAGCAGTACTTC	CASSAGDRATYEQYF
NA	TRBJ1-1	TRBV7-9	NA	TGTGCCAGCAGCTTAGAGGCAGCTCGAGGTTCTGAAGCTTTCTTT	CASSLEAARGSEAFF
NA	TRBJ2-2	TRBV6-5	once	TGTGCCAGCAGTTACGGGCAGGGGCTCACCGGGGAGCTGTTTTTT	CASSYGQGLTGELFF
NA	TRBJ1-3	TRBV4-1	NA	TGCGCCAGCAGCCAAGTTTCACGGGGTTCGGGAAACACCATATATTTT	CASSQVSRGSGNTIYF
NA	TRBJ2-5	TRBV7-9	NA	TGTGCCAGCAGCCCAACAGGGAGTGTCATGGAGACCCAGTACTTC	CASSPTGSVMETQYF
NA	TRBJ1-5	TRBV7-2	NA	TGTGCCAGCAGCTTAGGGGGATATAGCAATCAGCCCCAGCATTTT	CASSLGGYSNQPQHF
NA	TRBJ2-5	TRBV7-2	NA	TGTGCCAGCAGCAGCTTGATTCAAGAGACCCAGTACTTC	CASSSLIQETQYF
TRBD1	TRBJ1-1	TRBV6-5	NA	TGTGCCAGCAGTTACCCAGGACAGGGGTTCACTGAAGCTTTCTTT	CASSYPGQGFTEAFF
NA	TRBJ2-5	TRBV15	NA	TGTGCCACCAGCAGAGATTGGGCGGACCAAGAGACCCAGTACTTC	CATSRDWADQETQYF
NA	TRBJ2-5	TRBV5-1	NA	TGCGCCAGCAGCCCCTCTAGCGAAAGGGGGACCCAGTACTTC	CASSPSSERGTQYF
NA	TRBJ2-3	TRBV4-1	NA	TGCGCCAGCAGCCAAATCCCGGGACTGATCCGCGCACACCATACGCAGTATTTT	CASSQIPGLIRAHHTQYF
NA	TRBJ2-2	TRBV5-8	NA	TGTGCCAGCAGCTTCATTGAGGCCGGGGAGCTGTTTTTT	CASSFIEAGELFF
NA	TRBJ1-5	TRBV18	NA	TGTGCCAGCTCCCTGGGGGTGGATCAGCCCCAGCATTTT	CASSLGVDQPQHF
TRBD1	TRBJ1-1	TRBV7-8	NA	TGTGCCAGCAGCTTAACCACAGGGGGCACTGAAGCTTTCTTT	CASSLTTGGTEAFF